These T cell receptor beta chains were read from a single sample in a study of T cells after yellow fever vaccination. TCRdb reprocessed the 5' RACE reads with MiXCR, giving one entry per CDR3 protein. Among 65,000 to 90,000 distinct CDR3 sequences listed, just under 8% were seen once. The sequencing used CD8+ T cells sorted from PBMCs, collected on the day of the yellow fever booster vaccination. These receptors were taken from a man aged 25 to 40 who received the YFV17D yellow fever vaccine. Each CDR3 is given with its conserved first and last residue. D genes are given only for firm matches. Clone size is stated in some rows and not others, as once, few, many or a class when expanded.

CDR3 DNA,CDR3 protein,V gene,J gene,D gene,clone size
TGTGCCAGCAGCTCGGACAGGGGGCGCATCGATGAGCAGTTCTTC,CASSSDRGRIDEQFF,TRBV7-2,TRBJ2-1,TRBD1,-
TGTGCCAGCAGCTCAGGACAGGCCATCTCCTACGAGCAGTACTTC,CASSSGQAISYEQYF,TRBV7-9,TRBJ2-7,TRBD1,few
TGTGCTAGTCCCTTACGCCCAACTAGTTCGAAGGGCGAGCAGTACTTC,CASPLRPTSSKGEQYF,TRBV12-5,TRBJ2-7,-,few
TGTGCCAGCAGCTTAGGGGGACGTGCCCCTGAGCAGTTCTTC,CASSLGGRAPEQFF,TRBV7-3,TRBJ2-1,-,many
TGTGCCAGCAGCTTACCCCCGGCCGAGTACGAGCAGTACTTC,CASSLPPAEYEQYF,TRBV7-2,TRBJ2-7,-,few
TGTGCCAGCAGCGTATCCGACTCTGGAAACACCATATATTTT,CASSVSDSGNTIYF,TRBV9,TRBJ1-3,-,-
TGTGCCAGCAGTTTCAGCTCTCCCTCCTACGAGCAGTACTTC,CASSFSSPSYEQYF,TRBV27,TRBJ2-7,-,few
TGTGCCGAAGGGGGACTAGCGAACAGGGATACGCAGTATTTT,CAEGGLANRDTQYF,TRBV11-2,TRBJ2-3,TRBD2,-
TGCAGTGCTAGAGCGGGTAACATGGGTGAGCAGTTCTTC,CSARAGNMGEQFF,TRBV20-1,TRBJ2-1,-,many
TGTGCCAGCAGCGTAGGGGGCCCCGGTGGGGAGCAGTACTTC,CASSVGGPGGEQYF,TRBV9,TRBJ2-7,-,-
TGTGCCAGCAGTTATCTAGCGGGAGACGACGAGCAGTACTTC,CASSYLAGDDEQYF,TRBV27,TRBJ2-7,TRBD2,many
TGTGCTATCCGGGGAGGCACCGGGGAGCTGTTTTTT,CAIRGGTGELFF,TRBV5-4,TRBJ2-2,-,-
TGCAGTGCTAGAGTAGACGGCTACGAGCAGTACTTC,CSARVDGYEQYF,TRBV20-1,TRBJ2-7,-,few
TGTGCCAGCAGCCCCGGGATGGGGGGGGCCAACGTCCTGACTTTC,CASSPGMGGANVLTF,TRBV7-3,TRBJ2-6,-,-
TGCAGCGTTGCCCTACCTTGGGGTCAAGCTTTCTTT,CSVALPWGQAFF,TRBV29-1,TRBJ1-1,-,many
TGTGCCAGCAGCGATAGTATGGACAGGGAAGACGAGCAGTACTTC,CASSDSMDREDEQYF,TRBV9,TRBJ2-7,TRBD1,many
TGTGCCAGCAGTGTGGAGACTAGCGGGAGTAATTCGTTCACCGGGGAGCTGTTTTTT,CASSVETSGSNSFTGELFF,TRBV2,TRBJ2-2,TRBD2,many
TGTGCCAGCGGCCCGAGACTAGCGGCCTACAATGAGCAGTTCTTC,CASGPRLAAYNEQFF,TRBV9,TRBJ2-1,TRBD2,few
TGCAGCGTTGATGTTATGGGGACCTCCTACGAGCAGTACTTC,CSVDVMGTSYEQYF,TRBV29-1,TRBJ2-7,-,few
TGTGCCAGCAGCCCAAGTAGTTCCTACGAGCAGTACTTC,CASSPSSSYEQYF,TRBV14,TRBJ2-7,-,-
TGTGCCAGCAGCCCATCACCGCAAGGACAGAAAAATCAGCCCCAGCATTTT,CASSPSPQGQKNQPQHF,TRBV7-8,TRBJ1-5,-,few
TGTGGAGCGGGTGAGACCCAGTACTTC,CGAGETQYF,TRBV2,TRBJ2-5,-,many
TGTGCCAGTAGGACCTCAGACAGGGAATTCTACTTC,CASRTSDREFYF,TRBV19,TRBJ2-5,TRBD1,few
TGCAGTGCTAGGACGGGACTAGCGGCGAACAATGAGCAGTTCTTC,CSARTGLAANNEQFF,TRBV20-1,TRBJ2-1,TRBD2,many
TGTGCCAGTATCTCCGGGACAGGGGATTACACCTACGAGCAGTACTTC,CASISGTGDYTYEQYF,TRBV28,TRBJ2-7,TRBD1,few
TGTGCCAGCAGTTCAACAGGGTCTGCTTTCTTT,CASSSTGSAFF,TRBV6-2/TRBV6-3,TRBJ1-1,-,-
TGTGCCAGCGGGAGCCTCTACGAGCAGTACTTC,CASGSLYEQYF,TRBV5-4,TRBJ2-7,-,-
TGTGCCAGCAGCTTTATGGTCGCCCGCTACAATGAGCAGTTCTTC,CASSFMVARYNEQFF,TRBV7-6,TRBJ2-1,-,many
TGTGCCAGCAGCTTAGATCTTCTACCCCACGAGCAGTACTTC,CASSLDLLPHEQYF,TRBV11-2,TRBJ2-7,-,few
TGCGCCAGCAGCCGAGGGGGACTTTCCTACAATGAGCAGTTCTTC,CASSRGGLSYNEQFF,TRBV4-1,TRBJ2-1,-,many
TGTGCCAGCAGCCCGGACAGGGGAGGTGGGGATACGCAGTATTTT,CASSPDRGGGDTQYF,TRBV28,TRBJ2-3,TRBD1,few
TGTGCCAGCAGCGGGACGGACCACCGGGCCAACGTCCTGACTTTC,CASSGTDHRANVLTF,TRBV2,TRBJ2-6,-,many
TGTGCCATCAGGGACGGCGGAGGGAACGAGCAGTACTTC,CAIRDGGGNEQYF,TRBV10-3,TRBJ2-7,-,many
TGCGCCAGCAGCCAGACCACAGGGGTTGGAGAGACCCAGTACTTC,CASSQTTGVGETQYF,TRBV4-3,TRBJ2-5,TRBD1,many
TGTGCCAGCAGTAGGGACACCTATAACGAGCAGTACTTC,CASSRDTYNEQYF,TRBV27,TRBJ2-7,-,many
TGTGCCAGCAGTACCTTTGAACCCCAGCATTTT,CASSTFEPQHF,TRBV6-1,TRBJ1-5,-,few